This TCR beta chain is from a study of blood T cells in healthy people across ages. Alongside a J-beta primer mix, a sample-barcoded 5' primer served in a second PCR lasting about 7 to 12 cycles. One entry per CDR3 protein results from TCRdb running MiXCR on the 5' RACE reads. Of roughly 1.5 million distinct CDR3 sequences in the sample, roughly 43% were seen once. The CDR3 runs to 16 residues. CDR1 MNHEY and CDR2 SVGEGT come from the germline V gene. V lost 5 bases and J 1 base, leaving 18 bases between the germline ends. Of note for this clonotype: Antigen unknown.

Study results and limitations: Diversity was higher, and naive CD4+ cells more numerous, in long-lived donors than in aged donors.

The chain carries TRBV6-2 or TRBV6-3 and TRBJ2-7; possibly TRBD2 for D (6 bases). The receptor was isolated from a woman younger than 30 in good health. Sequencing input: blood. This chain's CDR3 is CASSTPYSGGSYEQYF. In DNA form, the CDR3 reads TGTGCCAGCAGTACCCCCTATAGCGGAGGGTCCTACGAGCAGTACTTC.